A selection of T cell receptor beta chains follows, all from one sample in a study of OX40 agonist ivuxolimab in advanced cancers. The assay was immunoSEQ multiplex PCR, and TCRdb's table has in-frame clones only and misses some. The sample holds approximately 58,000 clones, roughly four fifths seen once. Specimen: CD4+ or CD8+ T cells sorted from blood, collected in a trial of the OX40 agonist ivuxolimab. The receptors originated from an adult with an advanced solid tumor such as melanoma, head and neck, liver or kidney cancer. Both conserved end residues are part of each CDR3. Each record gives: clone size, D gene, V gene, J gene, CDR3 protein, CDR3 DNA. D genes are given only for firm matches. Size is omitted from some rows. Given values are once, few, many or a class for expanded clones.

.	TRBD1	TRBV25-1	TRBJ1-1	CASSGGTGTVDTEAFF	TGTGCCAGCAGTGGGGGGACAGGGACGGTCGACACTGAAGCTTTCTTT
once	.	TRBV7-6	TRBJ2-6	CASSPRGLGGANVLTF	TGTGCCAGCAGCCCCAGGGGTTTGGGGGGGGCCAACGTCCTGACTTTC
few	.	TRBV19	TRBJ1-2	CASSKSGYGYTF	TGTGCCAGTAGTAAAAGCGGGTATGGCTACACCTTC
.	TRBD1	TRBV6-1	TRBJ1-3	CASSSGTVNTIYF	TGTGCCAGCAGTTCCGGGACAGTCAACACCATATATTTT
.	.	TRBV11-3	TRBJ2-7	CASSLEPRVASGSYEQYF	TGTGCCAGCAGCTTAGAACCACGTGTAGCCTCGGGCTCCTACGAGCAGTACTTC
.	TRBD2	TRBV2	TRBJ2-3	CASSEALAGGTSTDTQYF	TGTGCCAGCAGTGAAGCACTAGCGGGGGGTACTAGCACAGATACGCAGTATTTT
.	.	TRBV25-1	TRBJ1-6	CASSGGSPLHF	TGTGCCAGCAGTGGTGGCTCACCCCTCCACTTT
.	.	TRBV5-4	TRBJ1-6	CASSLDRENSPLHF	TGTGCCAGCAGCTTGGACAGGGAGAATTCACCCCTCCACTTT
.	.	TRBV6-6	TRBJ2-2	CASRGRLGTGELFF	TGTGCCAGCAGGGGACGACTGGGCACCGGGGAGCTGTTTTTT
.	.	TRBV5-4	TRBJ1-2	CASSPEDSPGANYGYTF	TGTGCCAGCAGCCCGGAGGACAGCCCTGGGGCGAACTATGGCTACACCTTC
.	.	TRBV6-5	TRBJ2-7	CASRGLRGGREQYF	TGTGCCAGCAGAGGTCTTCGGGGAGGCCGCGAGCAGTACTTC
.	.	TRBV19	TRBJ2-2	CASKGDLLNTGELFF	TGTGCCAGTAAAGGGGACTTATTGAACACCGGGGAGCTGTTTTTT
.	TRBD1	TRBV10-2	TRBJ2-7	CASSGGIGTGTNEQYF	TGCGCCAGCAGTGGGGGGATAGGGACAGGGACGAACGAGCAGTACTTC
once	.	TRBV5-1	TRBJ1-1	CASSLGAPLNTEAFF	TGCGCTAGCAGCCTGGGGGCACCACTAAACACTGAAGCTTTCTTT
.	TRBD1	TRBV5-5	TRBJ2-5	CASSLEQGEGWETQYF	TGTGCCAGCAGCTTGGAACAGGGGGAAGGATGGGAGACCCAGTACTTC
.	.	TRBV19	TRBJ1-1	CASSISSGLDTEAFF	TGTGCCAGTAGTATCTCTTCCGGGTTGGACACTGAAGCTTTCTTT
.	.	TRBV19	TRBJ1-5	CASSPIEQPQHF	TGTGCCAGTAGCCCCATCGAACAGCCCCAGCATTTT
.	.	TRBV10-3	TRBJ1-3	CAISEFEISGNTIYF	TGTGCCATCAGTGAGTTCGAAATTTCTGGAAACACCATATATTTT
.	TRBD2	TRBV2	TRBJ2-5	CASSDLGGYQETQYF	TGTGCCAGCAGTGACTTGGGGGGGTACCAAGAGACCCAGTACTTC
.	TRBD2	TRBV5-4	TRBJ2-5	CASSLGLAGGLQYF	TGTGCCAGCAGCTTGGGCCTAGCGGGGGGACTGCAGTACTTC
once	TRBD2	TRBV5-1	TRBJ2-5	CASSRGLAGGSQETQYF	TGCGCCAGCAGCAGGGGACTAGCGGGGGGCTCTCAAGAGACCCAGTACTTC
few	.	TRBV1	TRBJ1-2	CTSSPDRANYGYTF	TGCACCAGCAGCCCCGACAGGGCTAACTATGGCTACACCTTC
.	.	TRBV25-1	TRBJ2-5	CASSGLWEQYF	TGTGCCAGCAGTGGTCTATGGGAGCAGTACTTC
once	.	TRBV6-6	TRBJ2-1	CASQVRGWFNEQFF	TGTGCCAGCCAGGTCAGGGGATGGTTCAATGAGCAGTTCTTC
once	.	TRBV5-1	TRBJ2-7	CASSPGDSTEQYF	TGCGCCAGCAGCCCGGGGGACAGTACCGAGCAGTACTTC
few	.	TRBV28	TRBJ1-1	CASSELGYSNTEAFF	TGTGCCAGCAGTGAACTAGGGTATTCGAACACTGAAGCTTTCTTT
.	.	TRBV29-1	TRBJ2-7	CSVDGVGGFYEQYF	TGCAGCGTTGATGGGGTCGGGGGATTCTACGAGCAGTACTTC
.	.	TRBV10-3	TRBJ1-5	CAIRDSQNQPQHF	TGTGCCATCAGGGACAGCCAAAATCAGCCCCAGCATTTT
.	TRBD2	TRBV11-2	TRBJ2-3	CASSGTGGPPDTQYF	TGTGCCAGCAGCGGAACGGGGGGTCCCCCAGATACGCAGTATTTT
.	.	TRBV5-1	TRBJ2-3	CASSNGRITDTQYF	TGCGCCAGCAGCAACGGACGGATAACAGATACGCAGTATTTT
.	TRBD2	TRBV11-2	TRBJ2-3	CASSLDRGGSTDTQYF	TGTGCCAGCAGCTTAGATCGCGGGGGAAGCACAGATACGCAGTATTTT
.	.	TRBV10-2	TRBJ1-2	CASSEGGNYGYTF	TGCGCCAGCAGTGAGGGGGGGAACTATGGCTACACCTTC
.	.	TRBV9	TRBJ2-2	CASSVGASNTGELFF	TGTGCCAGCAGCGTAGGGGCTTCGAACACCGGGGAGCTGTTTTTT
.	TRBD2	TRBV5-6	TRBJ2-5	CATSGAGLAGEETQYF	TGTGCCACCTCGGGAGCGGGGCTAGCGGGGGAAGAGACCCAGTACTTC
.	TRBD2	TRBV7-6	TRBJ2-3	CASSLGPGGGTDTQYF	TGTGCCAGCAGCTTAGGGCCCGGGGGGGGTACAGATACGCAGTATTTT
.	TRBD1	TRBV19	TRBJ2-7	CASSIEGQGYYEQYF	TGTGCCAGTAGTATAGAGGGACAGGGGTACTACGAGCAGTACTTC
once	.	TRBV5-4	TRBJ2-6	CASSLYGGANVLTF	TGTGCCAGCAGCTTGTACGGGGGGGCCAACGTCCTGACTTTC